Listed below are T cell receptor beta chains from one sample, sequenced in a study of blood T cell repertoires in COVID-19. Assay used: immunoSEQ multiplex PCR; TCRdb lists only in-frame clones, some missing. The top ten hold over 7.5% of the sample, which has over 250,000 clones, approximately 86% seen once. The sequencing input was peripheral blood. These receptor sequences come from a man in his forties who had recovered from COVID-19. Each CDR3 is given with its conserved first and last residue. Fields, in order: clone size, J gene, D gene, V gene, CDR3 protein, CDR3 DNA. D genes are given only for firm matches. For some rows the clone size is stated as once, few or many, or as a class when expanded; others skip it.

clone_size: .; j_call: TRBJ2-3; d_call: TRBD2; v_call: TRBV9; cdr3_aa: CASSVGGGALDTQYF; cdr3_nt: TGTGCCAGCAGCGTAGGCGGGGGGGCCTTAGATACGCAGTATTTT
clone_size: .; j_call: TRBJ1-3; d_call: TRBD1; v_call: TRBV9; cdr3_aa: CASSVGTGGGNTIYF; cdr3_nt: TGTGCCAGCAGCGTTGGGACAGGGGGCGGAAACACCATATATTTT
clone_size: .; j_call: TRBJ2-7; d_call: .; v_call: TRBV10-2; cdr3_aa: CASSESEIYEQYF; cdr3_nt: TGCGCCAGCAGTGAGTCTGAGATCTACGAGCAGTACTTC
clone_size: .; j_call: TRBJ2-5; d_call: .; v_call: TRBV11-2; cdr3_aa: CASSSGGSLKQETQYF; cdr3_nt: TGTGCCAGCAGCTCCGGCGGCAGCCTGAAACAAGAGACCCAGTACTTC
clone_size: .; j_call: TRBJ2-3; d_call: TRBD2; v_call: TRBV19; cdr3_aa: CASTTLAGGPPSTDTQYF; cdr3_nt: TGTGCCAGTACTACACTAGCGGGAGGTCCTCCTAGCACAGATACGCAGTATTTT
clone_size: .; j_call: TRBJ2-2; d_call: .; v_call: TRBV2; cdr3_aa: CASQTSTGELFF; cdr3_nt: TGTGCCAGCCAGACATCTACCGGGGAGCTGTTTTTT
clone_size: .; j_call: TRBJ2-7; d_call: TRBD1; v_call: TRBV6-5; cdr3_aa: CASSLDRARSREQYF; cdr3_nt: TGTGCCAGCAGTCTGGACAGGGCGAGGAGTCGGGAGCAGTACTTC
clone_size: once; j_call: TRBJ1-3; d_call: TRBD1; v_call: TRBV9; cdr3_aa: CASSSRQGVRNTIYF; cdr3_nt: TGTGCCAGCAGCTCTCGACAGGGGGTTAGGAACACCATATATTTT
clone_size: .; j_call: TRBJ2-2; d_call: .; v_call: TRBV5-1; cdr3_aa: CASNPGDRNTGELFF; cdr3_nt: TGCGCCAGCAACCCAGGAGACAGGAACACCGGGGAGCTGTTTTTT
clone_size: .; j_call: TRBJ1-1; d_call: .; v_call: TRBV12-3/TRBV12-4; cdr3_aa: CASTTTGTEAFF; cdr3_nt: TGTGCCAGCACCACGACGGGCACTGAAGCTTTCTTT
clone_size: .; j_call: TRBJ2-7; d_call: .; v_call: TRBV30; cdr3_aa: CAWSAWDFHWEQYF; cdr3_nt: TGTGCCTGGAGTGCCTGGGACTTTCACTGGGAGCAGTACTTC
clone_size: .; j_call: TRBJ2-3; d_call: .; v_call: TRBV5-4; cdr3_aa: CASSSSRGTDTQYF; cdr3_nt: TGTGCCAGCAGCTCGAGCCGGGGCACAGATACGCAGTATTTT
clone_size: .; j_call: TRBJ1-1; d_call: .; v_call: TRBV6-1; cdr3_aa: CASSEAHRVGTEAFF; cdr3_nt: TGTGCCAGCAGTGAAGCCCACCGGGTTGGCACTGAAGCTTTCTTT
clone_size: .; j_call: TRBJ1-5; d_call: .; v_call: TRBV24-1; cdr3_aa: CATSDFNSNQPQHF; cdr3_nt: TGTGCCACCAGTGATTTCAATAGCAATCAGCCCCAGCATTTT
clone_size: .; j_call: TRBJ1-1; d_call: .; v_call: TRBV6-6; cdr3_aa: CASSSTGRNTEAFF; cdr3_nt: TGTGCCAGCAGTTCCACAGGGCGGAACACTGAAGCTTTCTTT
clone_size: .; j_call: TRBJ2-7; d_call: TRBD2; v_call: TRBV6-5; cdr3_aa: CASNKAGGPYEQYF; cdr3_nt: TGTGCCAGCAACAAAGCGGGAGGCCCCTACGAGCAGTACTTC
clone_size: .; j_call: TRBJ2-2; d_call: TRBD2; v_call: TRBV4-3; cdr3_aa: CASSQEGTSGGLHTGELFF; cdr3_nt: TGCGCCAGCAGCCAAGAAGGGACTAGCGGGGGTCTGCACACCGGGGAGCTGTTTTTT
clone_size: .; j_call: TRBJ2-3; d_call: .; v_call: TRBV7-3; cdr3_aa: CASSFLSTDTQYF; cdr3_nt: TGTGCCAGCAGCTTCCTCAGCACAGATACGCAGTATTTT
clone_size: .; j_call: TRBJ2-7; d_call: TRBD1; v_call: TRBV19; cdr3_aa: CASSIEGQGASEQYF; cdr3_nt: TGTGCCAGTAGTATTGAGGGACAGGGGGCGAGCGAGCAGTACTTC
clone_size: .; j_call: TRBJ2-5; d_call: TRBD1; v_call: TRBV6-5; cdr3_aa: CASSPQTGAQETQYF; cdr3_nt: TGTGCCAGCAGTCCTCAGACAGGGGCCCAAGAGACCCAGTACTTC
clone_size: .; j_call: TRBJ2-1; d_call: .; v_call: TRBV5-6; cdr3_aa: CASSLFAGHNEQFF; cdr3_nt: TGTGCCAGCAGCTTGTTTGCGGGGCACAATGAGCAGTTCTTC
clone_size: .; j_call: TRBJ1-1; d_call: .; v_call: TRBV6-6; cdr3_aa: CASSRDWNTEAFF; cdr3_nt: TGTGCCAGCAGCCGGGACTGGAACACTGAAGCTTTCTTT
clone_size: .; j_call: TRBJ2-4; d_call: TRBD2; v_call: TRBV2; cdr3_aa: CAGYSGRLYF; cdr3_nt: TGTGCCGGCTATAGCGGGAGGCTGTACTTC
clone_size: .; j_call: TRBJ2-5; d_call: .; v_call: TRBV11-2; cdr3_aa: CASTGVQGLPGTQYF; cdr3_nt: TGTGCCAGCACAGGGGTGCAGGGCCTCCCAGGGACCCAGTACTTC
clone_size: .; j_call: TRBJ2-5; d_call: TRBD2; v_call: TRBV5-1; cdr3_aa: CASSLGSVSGAPAWETQYF; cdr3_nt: TGCGCCAGCAGCTTGGGGTCGGTTAGCGGGGCGCCGGCGTGGGAGACCCAGTACTTC
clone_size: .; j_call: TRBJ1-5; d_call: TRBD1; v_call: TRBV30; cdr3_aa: CAWSFRQGTPQHF; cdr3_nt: TGTGCCTGGAGTTTTCGACAGGGGACGCCCCAGCATTTT
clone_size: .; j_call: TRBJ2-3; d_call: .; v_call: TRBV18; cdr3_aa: CASSPTGTSSDTQYF; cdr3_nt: TGTGCCAGCTCACCTACAGGGACATCGTCAGATACGCAGTATTTT
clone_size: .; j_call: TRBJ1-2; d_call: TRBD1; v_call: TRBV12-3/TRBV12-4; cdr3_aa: CASSRTGFYGYTF; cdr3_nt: TGTGCCAGCAGCCGGACAGGGTTCTATGGCTACACCTTC
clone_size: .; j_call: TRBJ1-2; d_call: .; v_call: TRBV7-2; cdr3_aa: CASSPTGGLNYGYTF; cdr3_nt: TGTGCCAGCAGCCCGACGGGGGGGTTGAACTATGGCTACACCTTC
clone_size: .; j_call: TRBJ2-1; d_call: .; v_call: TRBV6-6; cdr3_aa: CASITTGYNEQFF; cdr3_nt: TGTGCCAGCATAACTACCGGCTACAATGAGCAGTTCTTC
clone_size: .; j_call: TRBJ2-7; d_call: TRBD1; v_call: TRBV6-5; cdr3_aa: CASSRRQGALYEQYF; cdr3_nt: TGTGCCAGCAGTCGCCGACAGGGGGCGTTGTACGAGCAGTACTTC
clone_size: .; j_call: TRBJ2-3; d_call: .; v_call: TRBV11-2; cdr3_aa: CASTVEKPGDTQYF; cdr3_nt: TGTGCCAGCACCGTCGAGAAGCCCGGAGATACGCAGTATTTT
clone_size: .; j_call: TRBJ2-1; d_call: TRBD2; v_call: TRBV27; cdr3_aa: CASSDLAGGPQQFF; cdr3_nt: TGTGCCAGCAGCGACCTAGCGGGAGGGCCGCAGCAGTTCTTC
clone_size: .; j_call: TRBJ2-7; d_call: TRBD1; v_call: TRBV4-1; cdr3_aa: CASSLTPRGFYSYEQYF; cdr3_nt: TGCGCCAGCAGCCTCACCCCCAGGGGGTTCTATTCCTACGAGCAGTACTTC
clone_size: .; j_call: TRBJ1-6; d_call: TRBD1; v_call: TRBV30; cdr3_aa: CAWSFRDRFNSPLHF; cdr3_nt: TGTGCCTGGAGTTTCCGGGACAGGTTTAATTCACCCCTCCACTTT
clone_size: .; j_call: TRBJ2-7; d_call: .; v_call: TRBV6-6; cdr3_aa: CASSSPRGQGTYEQYF; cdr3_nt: TGTGCCAGCAGTTCCCCTAGGGGCCAGGGTACCTACGAGCAGTACTTC
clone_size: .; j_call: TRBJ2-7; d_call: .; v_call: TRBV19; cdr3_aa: CASSIQGQVEQYF; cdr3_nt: TGTGCCAGTAGTATACAGGGGCAGGTCGAGCAGTACTTC
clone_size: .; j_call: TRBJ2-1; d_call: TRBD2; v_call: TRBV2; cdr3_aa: CASSVSPAGENEQFF; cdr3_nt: TGTGCCAGCAGTGTCTCCCCAGCGGGAGAAAATGAGCAGTTCTTC
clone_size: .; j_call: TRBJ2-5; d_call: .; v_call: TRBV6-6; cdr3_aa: CASGQQETQYF; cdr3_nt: TGTGCCAGCGGACAGCAAGAGACCCAGTACTTC
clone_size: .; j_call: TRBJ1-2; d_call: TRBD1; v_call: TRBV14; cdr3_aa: CASSPPGTGVYGYTF; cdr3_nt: TGTGCCAGCAGCCCCCCCGGGACAGGGGTATATGGCTACACCTTC
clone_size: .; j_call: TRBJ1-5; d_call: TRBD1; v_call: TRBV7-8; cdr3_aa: CASSLATQGASKHF; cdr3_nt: TGTGCCAGCAGCTTAGCGACACAGGGGGCAAGCAAACATTTT
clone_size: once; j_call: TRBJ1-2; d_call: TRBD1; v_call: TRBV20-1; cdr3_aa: CSARTGGGYTF; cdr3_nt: TGCAGTGCCCGGACAGGGGGTGGCTACACCTTC
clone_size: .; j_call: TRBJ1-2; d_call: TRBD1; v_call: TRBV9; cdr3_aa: CASSPRDRGVDGYTF; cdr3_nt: TGTGCCAGCAGCCCCCGAGACAGGGGCGTTGATGGCTACACCTTC
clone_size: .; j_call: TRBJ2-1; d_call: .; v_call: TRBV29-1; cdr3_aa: CSVKLALGGVEQFF; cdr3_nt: TGCAGCGTCAAGCTTGCCCTAGGGGGTGTTGAGCAGTTCTTC
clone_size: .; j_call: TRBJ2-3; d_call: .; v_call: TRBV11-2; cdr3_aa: CASSLVSQGTDTQYF; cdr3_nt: TGTGCCAGCAGCTTAGTGTCCCAGGGCACAGATACGCAGTATTTT
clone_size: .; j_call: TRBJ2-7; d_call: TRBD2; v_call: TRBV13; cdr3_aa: CASSARTSGFRSYEQYF; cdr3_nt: TGTGCCAGCAGCGCGCGGACTAGCGGGTTCCGCTCCTACGAGCAGTACTTC
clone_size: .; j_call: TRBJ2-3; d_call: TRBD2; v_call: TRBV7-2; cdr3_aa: CASSVSSGSLDTQYF; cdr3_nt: TGTGCCAGCAGCGTGTCTAGCGGGAGTCTGGATACGCAGTATTTT
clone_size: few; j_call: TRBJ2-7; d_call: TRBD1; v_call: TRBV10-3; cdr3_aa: CAIHPEDRGFHEQYF; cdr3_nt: TGTGCCATCCATCCGGAGGACAGGGGGTTCCACGAGCAGTACTTC
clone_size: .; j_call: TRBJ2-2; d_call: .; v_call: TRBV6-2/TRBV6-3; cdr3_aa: CASSYRDTGELFF; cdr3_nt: TGTGCCAGCAGTTACCGTGACACCGGGGAGCTGTTTTTT
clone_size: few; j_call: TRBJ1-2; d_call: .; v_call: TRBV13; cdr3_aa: CASRASGEDYGYTF; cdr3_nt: TGTGCCAGCAGGGCTAGCGGGGAGGACTATGGCTACACCTTC
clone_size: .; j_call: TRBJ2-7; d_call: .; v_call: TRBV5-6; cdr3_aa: CASSLLTNRLGGEQYF; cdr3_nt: TGTGCCAGCAGCTTGTTAACTAACCGGTTGGGGGGCGAGCAGTACTTC
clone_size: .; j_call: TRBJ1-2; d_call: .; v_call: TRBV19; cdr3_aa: CASRKTGGDGYTF; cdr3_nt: TGTGCCAGTAGGAAGACAGGCGGCGATGGCTACACCTTC
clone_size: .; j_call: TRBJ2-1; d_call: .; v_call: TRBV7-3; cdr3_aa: CASSLLPSSSYNEQFF; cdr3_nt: TGTGCCAGCAGCTTACTTCCCTCGAGCTCCTACAATGAGCAGTTCTTC
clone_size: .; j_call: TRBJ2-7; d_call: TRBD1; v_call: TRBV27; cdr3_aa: CASGSPTGGSYEQYF; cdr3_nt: TGTGCCAGCGGATCCCCGACAGGGGGATCCTACGAGCAGTACTTC
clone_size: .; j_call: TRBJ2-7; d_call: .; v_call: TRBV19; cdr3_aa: CASSIQASSYEQYF; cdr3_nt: TGTGCCAGTAGTATCCAGGCAAGCTCCTACGAGCAGTACTTC
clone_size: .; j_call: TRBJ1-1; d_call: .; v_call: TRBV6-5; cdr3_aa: CASSKPVDSYTEAFF; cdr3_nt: TGTGCCAGCAGTAAGCCCGTGGACAGCTACACTGAAGCTTTCTTT
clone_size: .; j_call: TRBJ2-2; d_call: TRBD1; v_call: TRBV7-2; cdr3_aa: CASSLWDRAGELFF; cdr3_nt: TGTGCCAGCAGCTTGTGGGACAGGGCCGGGGAGCTGTTTTTT